This T cell receptor beta chain was observed in a study of T-cell reconstitution after alpha-beta-depleted transplantation in children. Researchers prepared the TCRbeta library using unique molecular identifiers, the study reports. TCRdb reprocessed the PCR reads via MiXCR and lists one record per CDR3 protein. The table shows roughly 420,000 distinct CDR3 sequences, with 16% occurring only once. Germline V gives CDR1 SGHNT, CDR2 YYREEE (reference sequence). J was trimmed by 2 bases and V by 1 base; bases with no gene match: 2. This CDR3 region has 15 residues. The study, taken as a whole, reports: Several hundred expanded graft clones reportedly gave rise to the alpha-beta T cells present about two months after transplant. By one year post-transplant, T-cell counts and diversity largely arose from T cells that were newly produced. The origin of high day-60 TCRbeta diversity in some patients lay in surviving recipient T cells and thymic progenitors.

This clonotype was detected ten times or more. As yet, its antigen is unknown. The sequence was collected from a boy under three years old who had a stem cell transplant for Wiskott-Aldrich syndrome, so the T cells may come from the graft donor. The sample here was PBMCs, mostly from graft donor cells, taken 360 days after TCRalphabeta/CD19-depleted stem cell transplant. The V gene is TRBV5-4, the J gene TRBJ2-1; 8 nucleotides agree with TRBD2. The CDR3 DNA sequence: TGTGCCAGCAGCTTGACTAGCGGAACCTACAATGAGCAGTTCTTC. Protein: CASSLTSGTYNEQFF. The variable domain in full, with the rest retrieved from reference TRBV5-4 and TRBJ2-1, is ETGVTQSPTHLIKTRGQQVTLRCSSQSGHNTVSWYQQALGQGPQFIFQYYREEENGRGNFPPRFSGLQFPNYSSELNVNALELDDSALYLCASSLTSGTYNEQFFGPGTRLTVL.